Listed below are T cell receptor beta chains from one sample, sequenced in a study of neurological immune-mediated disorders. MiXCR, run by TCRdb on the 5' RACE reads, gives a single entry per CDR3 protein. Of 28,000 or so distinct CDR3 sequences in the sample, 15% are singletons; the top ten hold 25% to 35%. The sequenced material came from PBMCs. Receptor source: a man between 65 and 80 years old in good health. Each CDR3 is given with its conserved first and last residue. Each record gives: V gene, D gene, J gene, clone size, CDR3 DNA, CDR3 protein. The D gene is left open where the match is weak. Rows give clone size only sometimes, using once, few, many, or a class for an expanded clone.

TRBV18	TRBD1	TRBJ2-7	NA	TGTACCAACTCACCAGTGACAGGGAGCAACGAGCAGTACTTC	CTNSPVTGSNEQYF
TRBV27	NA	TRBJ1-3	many	TGTGCCAGTGGACCAGGGGCGACCGGAAACACCATATATTTT	CASGPGATGNTIYF
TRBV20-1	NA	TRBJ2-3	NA	TGCAGTGCTAGCGGGGGATCGGATACGCAGTATTTT	CSASGGSDTQYF
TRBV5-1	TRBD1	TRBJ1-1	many	TGCGCCAGCAGCTTGGATGTGGCAGGGGGCCTGAACACTGAAGCTTTCTTT	CASSLDVAGGLNTEAFF
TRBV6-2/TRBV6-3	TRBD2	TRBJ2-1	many	TGTGCCAGCAGTTCCCGACTAGCGGGGGGCGAGATGGGTGAGCAGTTCTTC	CASSSRLAGGEMGEQFF
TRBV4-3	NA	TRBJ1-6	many	TGCGCCAGCAGCCAAGATCTAACAGATAATTCACCCCTCCACTTT	CASSQDLTDNSPLHF
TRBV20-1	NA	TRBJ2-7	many	TGCAGTGCTTCTCGGACAGCACAGTACGAGCAGTACTTC	CSASRTAQYEQYF
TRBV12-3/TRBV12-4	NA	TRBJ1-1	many	TGTGCCAGCAGTCCTTTGGCCGTGAACACTGAAGCTTTCTTT	CASSPLAVNTEAFF
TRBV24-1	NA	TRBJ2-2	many	TGTGCCACCAGTGTGGCAGGCAACACCGGGGAGCTGTTTTTT	CATSVAGNTGELFF
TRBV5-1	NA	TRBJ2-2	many	TGCGCCAGCAGCTTGGGTAGTAGCTTCAACACCGGGGAGCTGTTTTTT	CASSLGSSFNTGELFF
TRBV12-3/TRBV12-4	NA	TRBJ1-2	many	TGTGCCAGCAGTGGGACCCTCGATGGCTACACCTTC	CASSGTLDGYTF
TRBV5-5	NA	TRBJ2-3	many	TGTGCCAGCAGCTTGAAACTAGCTAACACAGATACGCAGTATTTT	CASSLKLANTDTQYF
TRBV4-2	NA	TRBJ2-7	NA	TGTGCCAGCAGCCAGGGACTGCAAGGATATCTACTCGAGCAGTACTTC	CASSQGLQGYLLEQYF
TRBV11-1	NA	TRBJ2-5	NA	TGTGCCAGCAGCTTTTTTGGGGAGACCCAGTACTTC	CASSFFGETQYF
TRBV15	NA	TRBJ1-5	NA	TGTGCCACCAGCAGAGATTGGTATCAGCCCCAGCATTTT	CATSRDWYQPQHF
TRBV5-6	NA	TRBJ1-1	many	TGTGCCAGCAGCTTGAGAAGGAACACTGAAGCTTTCTTT	CASSLRRNTEAFF
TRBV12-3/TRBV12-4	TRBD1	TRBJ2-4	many	TGTGCCAGCAGCCACCGGGGTCCTAAGACAGGGGGTAAAGCCAAAAACATTCAGTACTTC	CASSHRGPKTGGKAKNIQYF
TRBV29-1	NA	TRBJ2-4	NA	TGCAGCGTTGAAGGGACTCCCCGAAACATTCAGTACTTC	CSVEGTPRNIQYF
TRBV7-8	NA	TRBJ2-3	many	TGTGCCAGCAGCCCGGGGGCTAAATCGACAGATACGCAGTATTTT	CASSPGAKSTDTQYF
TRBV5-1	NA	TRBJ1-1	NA	TGCGCCAGCAGCTTTCGTGGACATAACACTGAAGCTTTCTTT	CASSFRGHNTEAFF
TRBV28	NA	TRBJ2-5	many	TGTGCCAGCAGTTTAGGGCAAGAGACCCAGTACTTC	CASSLGQETQYF
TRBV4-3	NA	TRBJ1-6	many	TGCGCCAGCAGCCAAGAGTTGGTAGAGAATTCACCCCTCCACTTT	CASSQELVENSPLHF
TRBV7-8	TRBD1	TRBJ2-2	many	TGTGCCAGCAGCTTCAACAGGGGGGCCGGGGAGCTGTTTTTT	CASSFNRGAGELFF
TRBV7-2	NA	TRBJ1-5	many	TGTGCCAGCAGCTCGAAGGCTGGGGGCAATCAGCCCCAGCATTTT	CASSSKAGGNQPQHF
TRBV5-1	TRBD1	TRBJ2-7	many	TGCGCCAGCAGCTCTACAGGGGGAACCTACGAGCAGTACTTC	CASSSTGGTYEQYF
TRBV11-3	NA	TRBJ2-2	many	TGTGCCAGCAGCTTAGGAGGGTCCGGCACCGGGGAGCTGTTTTTT	CASSLGGSGTGELFF
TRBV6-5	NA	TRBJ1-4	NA	TGTGCGAGCCGTTTTGACAGGAATGAAAAACTGTTTTTT	CASRFDRNEKLFF
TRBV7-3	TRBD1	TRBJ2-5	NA	TGTGCCAGCGGCTCCTACAGGGGTGAGACCCAGTACTTC	CASGSYRGETQYF